A single sample gave rise to the 20 T cell receptor beta chains below, sequenced in a study of cytomegalovirus exposure and HLA in healthy donors. Primers for the PCR totalled 60 Vbeta and 13 Jbeta. Libraries were prepared by immunoSEQ multiplex PCR; TCRdb keeps only in-frame clonotypes and omits some of them. This table has tens of thousands of clones, 70% to 80% appearing once. Material: PBMCs. These receptor sequences come from a man aged 25 to 45 in good health and CMV-seronegative.

There are a few counts of this clone. The CDR3 sequence: CASSLETGITEAFF. The CDR3 bases are TGTGCCAGCAGCTTGGAAACAGGGATCACTGAAGCTTTCTTT. The V gene is TRBV5-4, the J gene TRBJ1-1, with TRBD1 as a possible D gene (6 bases). The CDR3 spans 14 residues. Germline V lookup: CDR1 SGHNT, CDR2 YYREEE (reference sequence). Trimming took off 0 bases at V and 4 bases at J, with 10 bases between the two ends.

This clone appeared a single time. The V gene is TRBV2, the J gene TRBJ2-3; 7 bases match TRBD2. From germline, CDR1 is SNHLY and CDR2 FYNNEI. The V segment lost 10 bases and the J segment 0 bases; nucleotides outside the gene matches: 7. This CDR3 spans 14 amino acids. The CDR3 sequence: CATGSGASTDTQYF. The DNA of the CDR3 is TGTGCCACGGGGAGCGGGGCTAGCACAGATACGCAGTATTTT.

V gene TRBV11-2 combines with J gene TRBJ1-5, with unresolved D. The CDR3 has 15 amino acids. The ends were cut back, 2 bases at V and 7 bases at J, with 15 bases in the middle. Germline V gene sequence: CDR1 SGHAT, CDR2 FQNNGV. The CDR3 coding sequence is TGTGCCAGCAGCTTAAATCCCGCTGGGCGACAGCCCCAGCATTTT. It encodes CASSLNPAGRQPQHF.

The chain combines TRBV28 with TRBJ2-7; 8 bases map to TRBD2. This CDR3 spans 15 amino acids. Germline V gene sequence: CDR1 MDHEN, CDR2 SYDVKM. V was pared by 5 bases and J by 1 base, with 7 bases of the junction left unmatched. CDR3 sequence: CASSGSSGNSYEQYF. CDR3 coding DNA: TGTGCCAGCAGTGGGAGTAGCGGGAATTCCTACGAGCAGTACTTC.

CDR3 DNA: TGTGCCAGCAGCTCCGCGGGAGACGGGGAGCTGTTTTTT. The encoded protein is CASSSAGDGELFF. The chain recombines TRBV7-2 with TRBJ2-2; 7 bases align to TRBD2. Germline values: CDR1 SGHTA, CDR2 FQGNSA. The V and J ends lost 4 bases and 7 bases, in that order; junction bases with no gene match: 3. This CDR3 is 13 amino acids long.

This clone was recorded once. Sequence at one end of the junction differs from germline and may be a read error. In DNA, the CDR3 is TGTGCCTGGAGTCTTGCCGGGACAGGGTCCCCCTTC. The encoded protein is CAWSLAGTGSPF. The V gene is TRBV30, the J gene TRBJ1-2; TRBD1 matches at 9 bases. This CDR3 region has 12 residues. Germline CDR1 is GTSNPN and CDR2 is SVGIG (reference sequence). The whole variable domain, filled in from reference TRBV30 and TRBJ1-2, reads SQTIHQWPATLVQPVGSPLSLECTVEGTSNPNLYWYRQAAGRGLQLLFYSVGIGQISSEVPQNLSASRPQDRQFILSSKKLLLSDSGFYLCAWSLAGTGSPFGSGTRLTVV.

The chain joins TRBV19 to TRBJ1-1, with D possibly matching TRBD1 (6 bases). Germline V gene sequence: CDR1 LNHDA, CDR2 SQIVND (reference sequence). The CDR3 is 14 amino acids. Deletions cut 9 bases from V and 4 bases from J, with 18 bases between. CDR3 in DNA: TGTGCCAGCCACCAACAGGGACGGGTCACTGAAGCTTTCTTT. Translating it yields CASHQQGRVTEAFF. Using reference TRBV19 and TRBJ1-1 for the parts outside the CDR3, the full variable domain is DGGITQSPKYLFRKEGQNVTLSCEQNLNHDAMYWYRQDPGQGLRLIYYSQIVNDFQKGDIAEGYSVSREKKESFPLTVTSAQKNPTAFYLCASHQQGRVTEAFFGQGTRLTVV.

About this clone: At one end, the junction sequence differs from germline, possibly due to a read error. The chain links TRBV7-7 to TRBJ2-2; a weak D match, TRBD2 (6 bases). Germline V gene data show CDR1 as SSHAT and CDR2 as FNYEAQ (reference sequence). The CDR3 is 14 amino acids. The CDR3 reads CASSRDSYTGELFF. CDR3 in DNA: TGTGCTAGCAGCCGGGACTCTTACACCGGGGAGCTGTTTTTT.

J is TRBJ2-7 and V is TRBV4-3, with 8 bases fitting TRBD1. This CDR3 region has 15 residues. Trimming took 1 base from V and 2 from J; bases not matched to a gene: 4. In germline, CDR1 is LGHNA, CDR2 YSLEER. The CDR3 loop reads CASSQGQGATYEQYF. DNA of the CDR3: TGCGCCAGCAGCCAAGGCCAGGGGGCTACCTACGAGCAGTACTTC.

CDR3 amino acids: CASSLRGTEQFF. CDR3 in DNA: TGTGCCAGCAGCTTGAGGGGGACTGAGCAGTTCTTC. The J gene is TRBJ2-1, the V gene TRBV5-4; D possibly corresponds to TRBD1 (6 bases). Germline CDR1 is SGHNT and CDR2 is YYREEE (reference sequence). The V end was cut by 1 base, the J end by 9 bases, with 8 bases between. The CDR3 totals 12 residues.

The J gene is TRBJ2-7, the V gene TRBV28, with D possibly TRBD2 on 5 matching bases. Germline CDR1 reads MDHEN; CDR2 reads SYDVKM. Trimming removed 8 bases at V and 3 bases at J, with 8 bases between. There are 11 residues in the CDR3. CDR3 in amino acids: CASLGSYEQYF. The CDR3 bases are TGTGCCAGCCTGGGGAGCTACGAGCAGTACTTC.

V and J are TRBV28 and TRBJ2-5; a weak D match, TRBD2 (6 bases). V dropped 4 bases and J dropped 5 bases, with 8 bases sitting between them. Looked up from germline, CDR1 is MDHEN and CDR2 is SYDVKM. This CDR3 has 12 residues. As DNA, the CDR3 is TGTGCCAGCAGTTGGGGGAGGGAGACCCAGTACTTC. Protein: CASSWGRETQYF. Based on the CDR3 plus reference TRBV28 and TRBJ2-5, the full variable domain is DVKVTQSSRYLVKRTGEKVFLECVQDMDHENMFWYRQDPGLGLRLIYFSYDVKMKEKGDIPEGYSVSREKKERFSLILESASTNQTSMYLCASSWGRETQYFGPGTRLLVL.

The rearrangement links TRBV6-6 to TRBJ2-3, with 7 bases that match TRBD2. CDR1 and CDR2 (germline): MNHNY, SVGAGI (reference sequence). The CDR3 loop spans 13 amino acids. V shed 6 bases and J 6 bases; nucleotides not matched to a gene: 6. This CDR3 is CASSPGTTDTQYF. The CDR3 DNA is TGTGCCAGCAGCCCCGGGACTACCGATACGCAGTATTTT.

The V call is TRBV27, the J call TRBJ2-5; 7 positions match TRBD1. Germline V gene sequence: CDR1 MNHEY, CDR2 SMNVEV (reference sequence). The CDR3 loop spans 13 amino acids. V lost 6 bases to trimming and J lost 6 bases; unmatched junction nucleotides: 7. CDR3 loop: CASSSRQGQTQYF. The CDR3 coding sequence is TGTGCCAGCAGCAGTAGACAGGGACAGACCCAGTACTTC.

As regards this clone: Germline and junction disagree at one end, which may indicate a read error. The chain employs TRBV7-7 and TRBJ2-2; D possibly corresponds to TRBD1 (5 bases). Germline V gene lookup returns CDR1 SSHAT and CDR2 FNYEAQ (reference sequence). The CDR3 loop spans 15 amino acids. The DNA of the CDR3 is TGTGCTAGCAGCTTCGCAGGGATAAGTACCGGGGAGCTGTTTTTT. It yields the protein CASSFAGISTGELFF.

CDR3 in amino acids: CASSQDAASSYEQYF. In DNA, the CDR3 is TGTGCCAGCAGCCAAGACGCGGCGAGCTCCTACGAGCAGTACTTC. The chain recombines TRBV4-2 with TRBJ2-7, with D hard to call. This CDR3 is built from 15 residues. Germline assignment: CDR1 LGHNA and CDR2 YNFKEQ. The V end was cut by 0 bases, the J end by 0 bases, with 9 bases between.

The chain links TRBV30 to TRBJ2-5; TRBD2 matches at 13 bases. The tail of the sequence fits TRBJ2-7 better, so the J call may be wrong. The CDR3 totals 18 residues. Germline CDR1 GTSNPN, CDR2 SVGIG (reference sequence). CDR3 protein: CAWSVLVIGTSGNYEQYF. DNA of the CDR3: TGTGCCTGGAGTGTACTGGTTATCGGGACTAGCGGGAACTACGAGCAGTACTTC.

This clone was picked up one time. The chain carries TRBV18 and TRBJ2-5; TRBD1 aligns across 7 bases. The CDR3 extends over 13 amino acids. The V gene end was trimmed by 4 bases and the J gene end by 5 bases; junction bases not matched to a gene: 4. Germline values: CDR1 KGHSH, CDR2 LQKENI. The CDR3 DNA reads as TGTGCCAGCTCACAGGGACAGAAGGAGACCCAGTACTTC. This gives the protein CASSQGQKETQYF.

This chain links TRBV15 with TRBJ1-2; TRBD1 is a possible D gene (5 bases). The germline CDR1 and CDR2 sequences are LNHNV and YYDKDF (reference sequence). Deletions cut 0 bases from V and 8 bases from J, with 13 bases between. The CDR3 consists of 14 residues. The CDR3 spells CATSRDRGGGGYTF. CDR3 nucleotides: TGTGCCACCAGCAGAGATCGGGGGGGAGGAGGCTACACCTTC.

The chain is built from TRBV29-1 and TRBJ1-1, with D perhaps matching TRBD1 (6 bases). The V end lost 6 bases, the J end lost 4 bases, and 12 bases lay between the germline ends. This CDR3 comprises 12 residues. Looked up from germline, CDR1 is SQVTM and CDR2 is ANQGSEA. As DNA, the CDR3 is TGCAGCGTCGGGGAGGGGGTCACTGAAGCTTTCTTT. Translated: CSVGEGVTEAFF.